In its sample, the clone carrying this TCR beta chain was seen a few times. Assay: immunoSEQ multiplex PCR; the TCRdb copy retains only in-frame clones and omits some. The sample yields some 120,000 clones, about 86% seen once. The J segment lost 4 bases and the V segment lost 5 bases, leaving 14 bases of the junction unmatched. The germline CDR1 and CDR2 sequences are SGHTS and YDEGEE. The CDR3 contains 17 residues. The data stem from a study of blood T cell repertoires in COVID-19. About the research overall: Sources were T cells, B-cell-depleted T cells, or PBMCs; the material itself was cDNA or gDNA.

Sequencing used peripheral blood. J is TRBJ2-3 and V is TRBV5-8; 9 nucleotides match TRBD1. The sequence came from a woman between 45 and 65 years old with acute or convalescent COVID-19. CDR3: CASRRRPRDRVADTQYF. CDR3 in DNA: TGTGCCAGCAGAAGACGTCCCCGGGACAGGGTTGCAGATACGCAGTATTTT.